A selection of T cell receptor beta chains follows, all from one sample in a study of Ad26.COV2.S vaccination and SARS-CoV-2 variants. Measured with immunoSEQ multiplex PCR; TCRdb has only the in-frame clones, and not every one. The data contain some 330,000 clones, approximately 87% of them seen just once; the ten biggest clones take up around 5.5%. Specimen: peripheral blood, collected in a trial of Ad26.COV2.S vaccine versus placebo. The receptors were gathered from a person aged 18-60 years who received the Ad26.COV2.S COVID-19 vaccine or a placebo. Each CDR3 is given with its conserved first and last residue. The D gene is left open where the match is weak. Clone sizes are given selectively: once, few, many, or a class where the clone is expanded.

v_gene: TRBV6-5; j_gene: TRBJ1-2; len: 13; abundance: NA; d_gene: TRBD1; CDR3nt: TGTGCCAGCAGTAACAGGGGGAACTATGGCTACACCTTC; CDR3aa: CASSNRGNYGYTF
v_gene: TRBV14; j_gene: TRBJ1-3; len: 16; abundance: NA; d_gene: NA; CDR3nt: TGTGCCAGCAGCCATTTGGGATCGGCCGGAGGAAACACCATATATTTT; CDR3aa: CASSHLGSAGGNTIYF
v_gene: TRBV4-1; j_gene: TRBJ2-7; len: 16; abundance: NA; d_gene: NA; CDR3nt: TGCGCCAGCAGCCATATGGTTGGAGAACAGTCCTACGAGCAGTACTTC; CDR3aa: CASSHMVGEQSYEQYF
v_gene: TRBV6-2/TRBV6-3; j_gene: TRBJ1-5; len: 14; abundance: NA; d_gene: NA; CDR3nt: TGTGCCAGCAGTGGGGATGAAAGCAATCAGCCCCAGCATTTT; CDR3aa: CASSGDESNQPQHF
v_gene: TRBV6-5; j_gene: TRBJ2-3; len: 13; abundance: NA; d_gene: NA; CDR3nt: TGTGCCAGCAGGATGCCTACCCTGGATACGCAGTATTTT; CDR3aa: CASRMPTLDTQYF
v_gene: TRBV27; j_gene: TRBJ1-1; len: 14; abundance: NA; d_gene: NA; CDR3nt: TGTGCCAGCTCGCTGGGGCCCGCGGTGGGTGAAGCTTTCTTT; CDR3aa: CASSLGPAVGEAFF
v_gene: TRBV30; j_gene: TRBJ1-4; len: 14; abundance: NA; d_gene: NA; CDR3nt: TGTGCCTCTGGGTATGGGGGAAGGAGTGAAAAACTGTTTTTT; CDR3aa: CASGYGGRSEKLFF
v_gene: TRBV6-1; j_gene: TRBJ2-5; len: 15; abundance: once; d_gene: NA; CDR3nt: TGTGCCAGCAGTGAAGCCGGGGACTACCAAGAGACCCAGTACTTC; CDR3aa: CASSEAGDYQETQYF
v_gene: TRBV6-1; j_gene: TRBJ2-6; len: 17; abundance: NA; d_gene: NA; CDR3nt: TGTGCCAGCAGTGGCCAGGACAGCTTCTCTGGGGCCAACGTCCTGACTTTC; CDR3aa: CASSGQDSFSGANVLTF
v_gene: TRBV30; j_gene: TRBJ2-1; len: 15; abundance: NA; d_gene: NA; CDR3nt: TGTGCCTGGAGTGTACATAGGGGGGCCTACAATGAGCAGTTCTTC; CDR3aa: CAWSVHRGAYNEQFF
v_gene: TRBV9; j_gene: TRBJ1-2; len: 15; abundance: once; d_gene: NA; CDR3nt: TGTGCCAGCAGCGTAGAGCCCGTACAGGGCTATGGCTACACCTTC; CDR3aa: CASSVEPVQGYGYTF
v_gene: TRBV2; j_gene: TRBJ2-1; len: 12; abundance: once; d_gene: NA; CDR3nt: TGTGCCAGCAGTGTTTTAAACAATGAGCAGTTCTTC; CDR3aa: CASSVLNNEQFF
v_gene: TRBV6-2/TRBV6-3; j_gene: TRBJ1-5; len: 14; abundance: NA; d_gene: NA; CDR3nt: TGTGCCAGCAGTTACGGGGTCGGGCGTCAGCCCCAGCATTTT; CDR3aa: CASSYGVGRQPQHF
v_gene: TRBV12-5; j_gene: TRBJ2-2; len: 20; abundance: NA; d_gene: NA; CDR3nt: TGTGCTAGTGGTTTCCCGACAGGGGGTGCCGGGACTAGCCTCACCGGGGAGCTGTTTTTT; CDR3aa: CASGFPTGGAGTSLTGELFF
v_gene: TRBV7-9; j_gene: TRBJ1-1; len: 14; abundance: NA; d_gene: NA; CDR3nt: TGTGCCAGCAGCTTAGCCTTACGGGACACTGAAGCTTTCTTT; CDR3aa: CASSLALRDTEAFF
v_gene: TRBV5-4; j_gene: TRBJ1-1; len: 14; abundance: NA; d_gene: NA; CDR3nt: TGTGCCAGCAGCTTGCAAGGACAGAACACTGAAGCTTTCTTT; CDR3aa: CASSLQGQNTEAFF
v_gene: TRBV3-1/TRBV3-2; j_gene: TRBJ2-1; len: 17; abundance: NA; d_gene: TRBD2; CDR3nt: TGTGCCAGCAGCCAAGTACTAGCGGGTTCGGGGTACAATGAGCAGTTCTTC; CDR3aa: CASSQVLAGSGYNEQFF
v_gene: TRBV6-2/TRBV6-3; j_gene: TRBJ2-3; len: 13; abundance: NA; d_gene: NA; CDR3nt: TGTGCCAGCAGTCCGATTGTTTTTGGTACGCAGTATTTT; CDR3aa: CASSPIVFGTQYF
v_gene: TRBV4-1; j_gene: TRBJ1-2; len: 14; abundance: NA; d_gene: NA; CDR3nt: TGCGCCAGCAGCCAGGAGGGAAGTATTAATGGCTACACCTTC; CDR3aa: CASSQEGSINGYTF
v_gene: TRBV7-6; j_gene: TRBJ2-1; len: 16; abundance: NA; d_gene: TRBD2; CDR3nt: TGTGCCAGCAGCTTAGCGAGGGCGGGAGCAGCCGATGAGCAGTTCTTC; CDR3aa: CASSLARAGAADEQFF
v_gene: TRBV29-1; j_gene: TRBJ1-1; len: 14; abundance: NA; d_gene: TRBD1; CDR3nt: TGCAGCGTTACAGGGGCCGCAGGCGGCACTGAAGCTTTCTTT; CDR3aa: CSVTGAAGGTEAFF
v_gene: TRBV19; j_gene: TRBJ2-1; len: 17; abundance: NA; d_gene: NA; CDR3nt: TGTGCCAGTACTGCGGGGGTCTCCAGGGGTTCCTACAATGAGCAGTTCTTC; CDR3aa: CASTAGVSRGSYNEQFF
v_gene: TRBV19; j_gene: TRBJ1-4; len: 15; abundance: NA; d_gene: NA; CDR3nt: TGTGCCAGTACCGACCTGAATAGGTCTCCCGAAAAACTGTTTTTT; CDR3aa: CASTDLNRSPEKLFF
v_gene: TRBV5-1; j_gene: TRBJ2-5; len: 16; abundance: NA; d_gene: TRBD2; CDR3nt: TGCGCCAGCAGCCTAAGTAGCGGGGGGATTCAAGAGACCCAGTACTTC; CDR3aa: CASSLSSGGIQETQYF
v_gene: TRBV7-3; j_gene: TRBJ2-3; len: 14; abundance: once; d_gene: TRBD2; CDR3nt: TGTGCCAGCAGCGTCGGACTAGCGGGAGCCACGCAGTATTTT; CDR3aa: CASSVGLAGATQYF
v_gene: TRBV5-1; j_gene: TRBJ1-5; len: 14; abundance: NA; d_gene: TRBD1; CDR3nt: TGCGCCAGCGATAGACAGGGAGGTGGTCAGCCCCAGCATTTT; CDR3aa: CASDRQGGGQPQHF
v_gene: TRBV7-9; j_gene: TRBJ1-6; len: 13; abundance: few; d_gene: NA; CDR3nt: TGTGCCAGCAGCTCTCCTGGGCCGTCACCCCTCCACTTT; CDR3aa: CASSSPGPSPLHF
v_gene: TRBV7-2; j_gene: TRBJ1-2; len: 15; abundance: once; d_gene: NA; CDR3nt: TGTGCCAGCAGCGGTACAGGGTATGAGGGCTATGGCTACACCTTC; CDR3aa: CASSGTGYEGYGYTF
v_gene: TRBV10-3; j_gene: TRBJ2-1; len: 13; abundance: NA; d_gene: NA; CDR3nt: TGTGCCATCAGGGAACTAGTTTCCAATGAGCAGTTCTTC; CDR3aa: CAIRELVSNEQFF
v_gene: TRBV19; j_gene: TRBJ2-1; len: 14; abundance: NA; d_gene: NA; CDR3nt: TGTGCCAGTAGCCGTCGGGACGGACAGAGTGAGCAGTTCTTC; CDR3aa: CASSRRDGQSEQFF
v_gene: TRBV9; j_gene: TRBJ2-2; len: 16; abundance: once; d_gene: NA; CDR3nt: TGTGCCAGCAGCCCCTCATCCGGGACAAAAACCGGGGAGCTGTTTTTT; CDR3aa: CASSPSSGTKTGELFF
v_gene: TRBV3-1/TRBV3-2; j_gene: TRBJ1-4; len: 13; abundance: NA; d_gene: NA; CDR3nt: TGTGCCAGCAGCCAAGAACGAGCGAGGGCTCTGTTTTTT; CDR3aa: CASSQERARALFF
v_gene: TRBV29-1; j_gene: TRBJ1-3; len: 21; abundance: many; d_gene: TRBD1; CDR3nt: TGCAGCGTTGAGGGTCCCTGGACAGGGGAATTGGGTACGTCCTCTGGAAACACCATATATTTT; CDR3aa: CSVEGPWTGELGTSSGNTIYF
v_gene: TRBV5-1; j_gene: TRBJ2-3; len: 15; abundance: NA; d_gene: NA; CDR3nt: TGCGCCAGCACGTCGACAGGTGTTAGCACAGATACGCAGTATTTT; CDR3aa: CASTSTGVSTDTQYF
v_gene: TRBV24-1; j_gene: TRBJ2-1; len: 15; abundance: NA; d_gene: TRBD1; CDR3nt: TGTGCCACCACCCCAGGGGGACAAAGATATGATGAGCAGTTCTTC; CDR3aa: CATTPGGQRYDEQFF
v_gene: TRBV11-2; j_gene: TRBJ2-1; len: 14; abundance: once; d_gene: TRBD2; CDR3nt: TGTGCCAGCAGCGGGGAGGGTTTTTACAATGAGCAGTTCTTC; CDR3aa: CASSGEGFYNEQFF
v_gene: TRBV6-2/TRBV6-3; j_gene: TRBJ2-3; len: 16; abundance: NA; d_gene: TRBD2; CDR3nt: TGTGCCAGCAGTGGTGAAGCGGGAGGCTACACAGATACGCAGTATTTT; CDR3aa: CASSGEAGGYTDTQYF
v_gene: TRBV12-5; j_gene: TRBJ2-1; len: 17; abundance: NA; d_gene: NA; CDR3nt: TGTGCTAGTGGTTTGGTACTTGCGGCGAGCTCCTACAATGAGCAGTTCTTC; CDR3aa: CASGLVLAASSYNEQFF
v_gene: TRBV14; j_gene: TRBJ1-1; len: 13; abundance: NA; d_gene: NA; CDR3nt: TGTGCCAGCAGCCGTCCCCCCACAAATGAAGCTTTCTTT; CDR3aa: CASSRPPTNEAFF
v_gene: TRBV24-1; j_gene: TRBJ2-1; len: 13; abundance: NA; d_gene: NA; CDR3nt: TGTGCCACCAGTGGCTCCTCCTACAATGAGCAGTTCTTC; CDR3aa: CATSGSSYNEQFF
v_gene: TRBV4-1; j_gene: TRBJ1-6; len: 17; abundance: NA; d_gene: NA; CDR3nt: TGCGCCAGCAGCCCGATCGGACAAAGGGCCCAACGCTCACCCCTCCACTTT; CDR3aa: CASSPIGQRAQRSPLHF
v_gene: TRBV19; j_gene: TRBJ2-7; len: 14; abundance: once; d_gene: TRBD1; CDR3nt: TGTGCCAGTAGTCCACTCACAGGGGGCTACGAGCAGTACTTC; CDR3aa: CASSPLTGGYEQYF
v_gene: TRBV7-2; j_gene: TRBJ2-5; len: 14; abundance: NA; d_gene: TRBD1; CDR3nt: TGTGCCAGCAGCTTAGACAGGGGGGCAGAGACCCAGTACTTC; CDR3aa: CASSLDRGAETQYF
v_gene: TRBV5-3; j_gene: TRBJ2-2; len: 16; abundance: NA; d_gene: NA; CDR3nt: TGTGCCAGAAGCTGGGTGGGGTTTGCGAACACCGGGGAGCTGTTTTTT; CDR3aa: CARSWVGFANTGELFF
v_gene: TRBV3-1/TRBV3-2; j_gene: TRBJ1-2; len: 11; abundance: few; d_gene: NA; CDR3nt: TGTGCCAGCAGCCAAGGTTGGAGCTACACCTTC; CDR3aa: CASSQGWSYTF
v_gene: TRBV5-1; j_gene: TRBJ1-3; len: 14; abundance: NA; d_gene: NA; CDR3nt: TGCGCCAGCAGCTTCGAGGGTTCCGGAAACACCATATATTTT; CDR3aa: CASSFEGSGNTIYF
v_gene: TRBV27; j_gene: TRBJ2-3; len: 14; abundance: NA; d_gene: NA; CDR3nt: TGTGCCAGCAGTTTATCGACCGGAACAGATACGCAGTATTTT; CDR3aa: CASSLSTGTDTQYF
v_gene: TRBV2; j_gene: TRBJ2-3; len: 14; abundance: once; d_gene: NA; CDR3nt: TGTGCCAGCACGGGGCAGGGTGGGACAGATACGCAGTATTTT; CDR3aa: CASTGQGGTDTQYF
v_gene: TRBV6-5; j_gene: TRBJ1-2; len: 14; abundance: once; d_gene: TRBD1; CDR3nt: TGTGCCAGCAGGCCCACCGGGACAGGGCTTGGCTACACCTTC; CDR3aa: CASRPTGTGLGYTF
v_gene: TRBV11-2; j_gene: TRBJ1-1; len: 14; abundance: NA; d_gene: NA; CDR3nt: TGTGCCAGCAGCTTAGGCCGGGGGACCACTGAAGCTTTCTTT; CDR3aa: CASSLGRGTTEAFF
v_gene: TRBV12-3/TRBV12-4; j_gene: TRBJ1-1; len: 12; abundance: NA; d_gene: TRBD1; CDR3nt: TGTGCCAGCAGACCGGGGGGACAGGAAGCTTTCTTT; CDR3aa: CASRPGGQEAFF
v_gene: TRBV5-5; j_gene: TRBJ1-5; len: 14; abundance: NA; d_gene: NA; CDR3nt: TGTGCCAGCAGCTTGACAGGGCCGGCAGCGCCCCAGCATTTT; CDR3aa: CASSLTGPAAPQHF
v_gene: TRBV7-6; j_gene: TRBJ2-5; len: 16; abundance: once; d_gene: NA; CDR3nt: TGTGCCAGCAGCTTCTCCGGGACACAAATCCAAGAGACCCAGTACTTC; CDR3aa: CASSFSGTQIQETQYF
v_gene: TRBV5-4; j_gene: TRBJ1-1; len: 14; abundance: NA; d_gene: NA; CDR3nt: TGTGCCAGCAGCTCACATGTGACGGGGTTTGAAGCTTTCTTT; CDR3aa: CASSSHVTGFEAFF
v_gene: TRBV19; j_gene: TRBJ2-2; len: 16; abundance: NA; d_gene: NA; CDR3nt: TGTGCCAGTAGTATTATTAGTAGAGTGAACACCGGGGAGCTGTTTTTT; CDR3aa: CASSIISRVNTGELFF